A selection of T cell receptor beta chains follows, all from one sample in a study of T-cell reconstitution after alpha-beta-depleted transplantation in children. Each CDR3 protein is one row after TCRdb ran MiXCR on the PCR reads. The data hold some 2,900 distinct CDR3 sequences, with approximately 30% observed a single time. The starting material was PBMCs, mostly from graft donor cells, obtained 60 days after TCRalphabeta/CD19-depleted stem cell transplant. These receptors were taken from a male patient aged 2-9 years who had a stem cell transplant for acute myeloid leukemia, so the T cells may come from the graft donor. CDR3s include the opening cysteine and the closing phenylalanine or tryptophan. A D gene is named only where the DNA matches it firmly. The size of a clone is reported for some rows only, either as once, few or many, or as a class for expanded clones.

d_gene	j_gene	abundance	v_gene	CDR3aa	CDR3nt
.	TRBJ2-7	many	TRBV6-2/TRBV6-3	CASSTDSFYEQYF	TGTGCCAGCAGTACTGACTCTTTCTACGAGCAGTACTTC
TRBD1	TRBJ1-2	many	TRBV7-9	CASSLDWDSFTQDYGYTF	TGTGCCAGCAGCTTAGATTGGGACAGCTTCACTCAGGACTATGGCTACACCTTC
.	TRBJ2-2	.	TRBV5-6	CASSFPGENTGELFF	TGTGCCAGCAGCTTCCCGGGGGAGAACACCGGGGAGCTGTTTTTT
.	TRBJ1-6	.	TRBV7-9	CASSLQGSLGSPLHF	TGTGCCAGCAGCTTACAGGGTAGCTTGGGTTCACCCCTCCACTTT
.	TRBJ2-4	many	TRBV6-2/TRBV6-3	CASSQAGAKNIQYF	TGTGCCAGCAGCCAAGCGGGAGCCAAAAACATTCAGTACTTC
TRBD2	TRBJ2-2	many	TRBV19	CASSIGLAGSTGELFF	TGTGCCAGTAGTATAGGACTAGCGGGATCCACCGGGGAGCTGTTTTTT
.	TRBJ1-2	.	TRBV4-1	CASSQVPSETYGYTF	TGCGCCAGCAGCCAAGTCCCCTCCGAAACCTATGGCTACACCTTC
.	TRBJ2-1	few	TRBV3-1	CAISHGLLSYNEQFF	TGTGCCATCAGCCATGGGCTCTTGTCCTACAATGAGCAGTTCTTC
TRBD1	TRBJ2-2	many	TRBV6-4	CASSDSGGSTGELFF	TGTGCCAGCAGTGATTCAGGGGGCAGCACCGGGGAGCTGTTTTTT
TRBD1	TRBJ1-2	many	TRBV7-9	CASSPGDRAIYGYTF	TGTGCCAGCAGCCCCGGGGACAGGGCAATCTATGGCTACACCTTC
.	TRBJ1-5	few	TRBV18	CASSPLEGSNQPQHF	TGTGCCAGCTCACCACTGGAGGGGAGTAATCAGCCCCAGCATTTT
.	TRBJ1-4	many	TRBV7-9	CASSLGDTGNEKLFF	TGTGCCAGCAGCTTGGGGGACACGGGTAATGAAAAACTGTTTTTT
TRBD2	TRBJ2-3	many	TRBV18	CASSPSAGEAYADTQYF	TGTGCCAGCTCACCAAGCGCGGGGGAGGCGTATGCAGATACGCAGTATTTT
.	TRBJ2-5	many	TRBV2	CASSENRSPQGTQYF	TGTGCCAGCAGTGAAAATAGAAGCCCTCAGGGGACCCAGTACTTC
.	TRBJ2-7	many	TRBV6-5	CASSYYRGYEQYF	TGTGCCAGCAGTTACTACCGGGGGTACGAGCAGTACTTC
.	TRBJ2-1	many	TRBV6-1	CASSPAGKNLNEQFF	TGTGCCAGCAGCCCTGCAGGGAAGAACTTGAATGAGCAGTTCTTC
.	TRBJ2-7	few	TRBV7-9	CASSKWRGDRQYEQYF	TGTGCCAGCAGCAAATGGAGGGGGGACAGACAGTACGAGCAGTACTTC
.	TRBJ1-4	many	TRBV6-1	CASSVAGTTNEKLFF	TGTGCCAGCAGTGTAGCAGGGACAACTAATGAAAAACTGTTTTTT
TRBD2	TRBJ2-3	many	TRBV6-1	CASSAAGGRRTDTQYF	TGTGCCAGCAGTGCCGCGGGCGGGAGGAGAACAGATACGCAGTATTTT
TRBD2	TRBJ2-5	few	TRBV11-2	CASSSGGTSGSSGTQYF	TGTGCCAGCAGCTCGGGGGGGACTAGCGGGAGTAGCGGGACCCAGTACTTC
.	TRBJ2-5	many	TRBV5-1	CASSLVTRRGKETQYF	TGCGCCAGCAGCTTGGTTACCCGGAGGGGGAAAGAGACCCAGTACTTC
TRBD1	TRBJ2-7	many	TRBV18	CASSPRQGSSYEQYF	TGTGCCAGCTCACCAAGACAGGGGTCCTCCTACGAGCAGTACTTC
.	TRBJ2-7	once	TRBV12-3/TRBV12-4	CASKEQGMKYEQYF	TGTGCCAGCAAGGAGCAGGGTATGAAGTACGAGCAGTACTTC
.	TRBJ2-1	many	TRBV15	CATSRAEGRVLISYNEQFF	TGTGCCACCAGCAGAGCCGAGGGCAGGGTCCTGATCTCCTACAATGAGCAGTTCTTC
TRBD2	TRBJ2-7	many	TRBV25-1	CASSPRDYLSYEQYF	TGTGCCAGCAGTCCCCGGGACTACCTCTCCTACGAGCAGTACTTC
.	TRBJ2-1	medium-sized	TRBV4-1	CASSQNAYNEQFF	TGCGCCAGCAGCCAAAACGCGTACAATGAGCAGTTCTTC
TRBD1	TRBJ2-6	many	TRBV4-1	CASRFLGQGRPGANVLTF	TGCGCCAGCAGATTCCTCGGACAGGGGCGACCTGGGGCCAACGTCCTGACTTTC
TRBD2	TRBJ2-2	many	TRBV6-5	CASSYKLAGRTGELFF	TGTGCCAGCAGTTATAAACTAGCGGGTCGAACCGGGGAGCTGTTTTTT
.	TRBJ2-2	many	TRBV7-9	CASSPRNTGELFF	TGTGCCAGCAGCCCGCGGAACACCGGGGAGCTGTTTTTT
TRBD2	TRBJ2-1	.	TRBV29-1	CSVEDLGREAGMVGEQFF	TGCAGCGTTGAAGATCTGGGGCGGGAGGCCGGAATGGTAGGCGAGCAGTTCTTC
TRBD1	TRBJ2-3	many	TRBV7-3	CASSKRDSGPRSTDTQYF	TGTGCCAGCAGCAAAAGGGACAGCGGACCCCGAAGCACAGATACGCAGTATTTT
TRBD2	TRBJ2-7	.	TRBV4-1	CASSQIAGITYEQYF	TGCGCCAGCAGCCAAATAGCGGGAATAACCTACGAGCAGTACTTC
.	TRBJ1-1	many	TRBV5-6	CASSLAGRTEAFF	TGTGCCAGCAGCTTGGCCGGGAGGACTGAAGCTTTCTTT
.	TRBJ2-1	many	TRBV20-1	CSARDGRDLYNEQFF	TGCAGTGCTAGAGATGGGCGGGATTTATACAATGAGCAGTTCTTC
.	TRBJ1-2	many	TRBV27	CASSLYPPDSLYGYTF	TGTGCCAGCAGTTTATACCCCCCGGACAGTCTCTATGGCTACACCTTC
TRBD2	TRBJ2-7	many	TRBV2	CASSEGGIYEQYF	TGTGCCAGCAGTGAGGGGGGGATCTACGAGCAGTACTTC
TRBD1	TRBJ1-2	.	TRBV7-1	CGSCSGGTGTSLYGYSF	TGTGGGAGCTGCTCAGGGGGGACAGGGACGTCCCTCTATGGCTACTCCTTC
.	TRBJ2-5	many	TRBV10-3	CAISESLRQETQYF	TGTGCCATCAGTGAGTCTCTGAGACAAGAGACCCAGTACTTC
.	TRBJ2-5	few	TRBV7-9	CASSSPVGTQYF	TGTGCCAGCAGCTCCCCCGTGGGGACCCAGTACTTC
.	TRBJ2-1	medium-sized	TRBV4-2	CASSQDPREHEQFF	TGTGCCAGCAGCCAAGATCCCAGGGAGCATGAGCAGTTCTTC
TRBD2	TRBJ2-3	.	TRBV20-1	CSANGRGAVTDTQYF	TGCAGTGCTAATGGGCGGGGGGCTGTCACAGATACGCAGTATTTT
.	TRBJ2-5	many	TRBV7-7	CASSLVASKGETQYF	TGTGCTAGCAGCTTAGTGGCGTCTAAGGGGGAGACCCAGTACTTC
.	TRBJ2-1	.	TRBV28	CASILGGTNNNEQFF	TGTGCCAGCATCCTAGGGGGGACTAACAACAATGAGCAGTTCTTC
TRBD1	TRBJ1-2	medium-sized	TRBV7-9	CASSLDRGHHYGYTF	TGTGCCAGCAGCTTAGACAGGGGGCATCACTATGGCTACACCTTC
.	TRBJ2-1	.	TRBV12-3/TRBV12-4	CASSFGTYNEQFF	TGTGCCAGCAGCTTCGGGACTTATAATGAGCAGTTCTTC
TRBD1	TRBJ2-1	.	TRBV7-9	CASSTNRGSYNEQFF	TGTGCCAGCAGCACAAACAGGGGCTCCTACAATGAGCAGTTCTTC
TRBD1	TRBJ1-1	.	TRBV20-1	CSAPKGQGAFMNTEAFF	TGCAGTGCCCCAAAGGGGCAGGGGGCCTTTATGAACACTGAAGCTTTCTTT
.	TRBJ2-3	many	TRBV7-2	CASSQRDGTDTQYF	TGTGCCAGCAGCCAAAGGGACGGCACAGATACGCAGTATTTT
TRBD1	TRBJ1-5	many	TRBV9	CASSGGQGGYQPQHF	TGTGCCAGCAGCGGGGGACAGGGTGGGTATCAGCCCCAGCATTTT
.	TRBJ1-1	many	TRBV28	CASSLTSIYRTEAFF	TGTGCCAGCAGTTTGACATCAATCTATCGAACTGAAGCTTTCTTT
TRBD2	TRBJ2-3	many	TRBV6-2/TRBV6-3	CASSQSGGSTDTQYF	TGTGCCAGCAGCCAGAGCGGGGGGAGCACAGATACGCAGTATTTT
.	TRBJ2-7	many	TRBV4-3	CASSQGLDYEQYF	TGCGCCAGCAGCCAAGGACTAGACTACGAGCAGTACTTC
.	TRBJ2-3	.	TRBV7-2	CASSLDRAEGTDTQYF	TGTGCCAGCAGTCTAGATAGGGCAGAAGGCACAGATACGCAGTATTTT
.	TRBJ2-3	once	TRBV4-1	CASSLGGSTDTQYF	TGCGCCAGCAGCCTCGGCGGGAGCACAGATACGCAGTATTTT